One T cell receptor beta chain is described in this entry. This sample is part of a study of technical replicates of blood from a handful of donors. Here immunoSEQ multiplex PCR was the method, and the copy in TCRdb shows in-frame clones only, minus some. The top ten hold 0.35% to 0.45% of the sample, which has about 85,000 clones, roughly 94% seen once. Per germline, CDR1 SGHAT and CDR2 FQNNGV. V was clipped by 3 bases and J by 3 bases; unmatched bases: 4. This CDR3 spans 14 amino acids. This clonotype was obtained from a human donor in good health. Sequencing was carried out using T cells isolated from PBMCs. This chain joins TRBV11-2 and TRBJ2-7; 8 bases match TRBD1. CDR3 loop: CASSFTGTGYEQYF. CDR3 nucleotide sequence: TGTGCCAGCAGCTTCACCGGGACAGGCTACGAGCAGTACTTC.